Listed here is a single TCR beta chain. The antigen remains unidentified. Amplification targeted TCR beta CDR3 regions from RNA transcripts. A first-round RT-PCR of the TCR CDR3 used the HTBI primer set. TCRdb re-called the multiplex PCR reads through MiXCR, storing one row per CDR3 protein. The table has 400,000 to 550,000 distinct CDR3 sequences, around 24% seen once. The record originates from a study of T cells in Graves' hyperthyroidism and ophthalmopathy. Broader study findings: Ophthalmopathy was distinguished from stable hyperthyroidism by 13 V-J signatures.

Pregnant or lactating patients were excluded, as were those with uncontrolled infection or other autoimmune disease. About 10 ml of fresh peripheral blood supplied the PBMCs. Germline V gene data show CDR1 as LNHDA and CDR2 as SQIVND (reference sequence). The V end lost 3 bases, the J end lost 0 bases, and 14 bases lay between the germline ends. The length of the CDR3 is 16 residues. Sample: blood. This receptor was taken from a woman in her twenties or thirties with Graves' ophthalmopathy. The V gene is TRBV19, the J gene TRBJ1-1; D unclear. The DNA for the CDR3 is TGTGCCAGTAGTATGCAAGGGATCCACTTGAACACTGAAGCTTTCTTT. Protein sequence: CASSMQGIHLNTEAFF. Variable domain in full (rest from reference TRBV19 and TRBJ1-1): DGGITQSPKYLFRKEGQNVTLSCEQNLNHDAMYWYRQDPGQGLRLIYYSQIVNDFQKGDIAEGYSVSREKKESFPLTVTSAQKNPTAFYLCASSMQGIHLNTEAFFGQGTRLTVV.